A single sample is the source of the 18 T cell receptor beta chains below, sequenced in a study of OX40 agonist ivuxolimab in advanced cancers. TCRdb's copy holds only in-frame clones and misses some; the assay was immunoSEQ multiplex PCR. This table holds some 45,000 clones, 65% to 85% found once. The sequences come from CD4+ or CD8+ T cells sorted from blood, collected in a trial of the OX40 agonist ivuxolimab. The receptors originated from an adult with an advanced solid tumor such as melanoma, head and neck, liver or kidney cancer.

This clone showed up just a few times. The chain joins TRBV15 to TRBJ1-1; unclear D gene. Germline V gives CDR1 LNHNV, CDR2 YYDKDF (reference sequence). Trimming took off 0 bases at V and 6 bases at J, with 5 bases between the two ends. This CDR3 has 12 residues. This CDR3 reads CATSRDRAEAFF. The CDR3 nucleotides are TGTGCCACCAGCAGAGATCGGGCTGAAGCTTTCTTT.

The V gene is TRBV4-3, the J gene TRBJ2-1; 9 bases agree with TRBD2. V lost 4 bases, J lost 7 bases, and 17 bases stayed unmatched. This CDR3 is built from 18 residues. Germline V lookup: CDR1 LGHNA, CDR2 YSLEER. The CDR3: CASSRSNTLAGVGNEQFF. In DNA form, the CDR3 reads TGCGCCAGCAGCCGATCGAATACTTTAGCGGGAGTCGGGAATGAGCAGTTCTTC.

The CDR3 here is CASSPRFRGTGELFF. For the CDR3, the DNA is TGTGCCAGCAGCCCCCGCTTCCGGGGGACCGGGGAGCTGTTTTTT. The chain uses TRBV6-5 and TRBJ2-2, with D tentatively TRBD2 (6 bases). CDR1 is MNHEY, CDR2 SVGAGI, per germline. V was trimmed by 6 bases and J by 5 bases, leaving 16 bases between them. The CDR3 totals 15 residues.

The CDR3 is CASTVQGPNEAFF. CDR3 bases: TGTGCCAGCACGGTACAGGGGCCTAATGAAGCTTTCTTT. J is TRBJ1-1 and V is TRBV28, with TRBD1 identical over 7 bases. Unmatched junction bases numbered 9, after V lost 7 bases and J lost 7 bases. This CDR3 contains 13 residues. Germline-derived CDR1 and CDR2 are MDHEN and SYDVKM. Filled out from reference TRBV28 and TRBJ1-1, the complete variable domain reads DVKVTQSSRYLVKRTGEKVFLECVQDMDHENMFWYRQDPGLGLRLIYFSYDVKMKEKGDIPEGYSVSREKKERFSLILESASTNQTSMYLCASTVQGPNEAFFGQGTRLTVV.

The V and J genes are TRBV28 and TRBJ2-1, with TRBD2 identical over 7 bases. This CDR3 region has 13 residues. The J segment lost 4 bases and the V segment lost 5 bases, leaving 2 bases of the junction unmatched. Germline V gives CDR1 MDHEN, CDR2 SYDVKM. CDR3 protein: CASSSGAYNEQFF. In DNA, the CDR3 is TGTGCCAGCAGTAGCGGGGCATACAATGAGCAGTTCTTC.

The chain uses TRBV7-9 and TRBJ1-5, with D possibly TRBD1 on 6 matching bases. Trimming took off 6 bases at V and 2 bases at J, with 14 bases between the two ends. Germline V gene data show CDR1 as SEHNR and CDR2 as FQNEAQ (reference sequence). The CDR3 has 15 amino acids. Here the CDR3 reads CASRPQGSGNQPQHF. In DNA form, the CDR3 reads TGTGCCAGCAGACCACAGGGAAGTGGCAATCAGCCCCAGCATTTT.

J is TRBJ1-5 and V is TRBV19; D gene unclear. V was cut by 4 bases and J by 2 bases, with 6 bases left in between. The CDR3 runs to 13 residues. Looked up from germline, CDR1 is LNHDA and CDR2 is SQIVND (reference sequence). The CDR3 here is CASSTGGNQPQHF. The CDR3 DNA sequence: TGTGCCAGTAGTACCGGGGGCAATCAGCCCCAGCATTTT.

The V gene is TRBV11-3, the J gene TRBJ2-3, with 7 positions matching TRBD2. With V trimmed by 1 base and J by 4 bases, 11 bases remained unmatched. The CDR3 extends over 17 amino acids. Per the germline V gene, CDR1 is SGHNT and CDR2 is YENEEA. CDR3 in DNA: TGTGCCAGCAGCTTAGGGCTGACTGCGGGAGAGGCAGATACGCAGTATTTT. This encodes CASSLGLTAGEADTQYF. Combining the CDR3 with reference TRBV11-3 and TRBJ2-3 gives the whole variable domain EAGVVQSPRYKIIEKKQPVAFWCNPISGHNTLYWYLQNLGQGPELLIRYENEEAVDDSQLPKDRFSAERLKGVDSTLKIQPAELGDSAVYLCASSLGLTAGEADTQYFGPGTRLTVL.

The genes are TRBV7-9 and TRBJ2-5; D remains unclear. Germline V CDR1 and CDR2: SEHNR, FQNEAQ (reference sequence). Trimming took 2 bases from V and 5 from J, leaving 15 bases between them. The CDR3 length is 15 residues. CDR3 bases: TGTGCCAGCAGCTTACGGCGGAACGAGTACGAGACCCAGTACTTC. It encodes CASSLRRNEYETQYF.

The CDR3 nucleotides are TGTGCCAGCGCAGGCCCCGTGGAAAATGAAAAACTGTTTTTT. This encodes CASAGPVENEKLFF. The chain uses TRBV2 and TRBJ1-4; unclear D gene. The V end lost 8 bases, the J end lost 5 bases, and 15 bases lay between the germline ends. CDR1 is SNHLY, CDR2 FYNNEI, per germline. CDR3 length: 14 amino acids.

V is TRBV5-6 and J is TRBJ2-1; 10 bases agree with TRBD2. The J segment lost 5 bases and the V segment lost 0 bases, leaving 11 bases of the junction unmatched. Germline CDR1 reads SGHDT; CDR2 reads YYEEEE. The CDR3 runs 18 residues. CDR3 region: CASSLGSSGRSPNNEQFF. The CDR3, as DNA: TGTGCCAGCAGCTTGGGATCTAGCGGGAGATCCCCCAACAATGAGCAGTTCTTC.

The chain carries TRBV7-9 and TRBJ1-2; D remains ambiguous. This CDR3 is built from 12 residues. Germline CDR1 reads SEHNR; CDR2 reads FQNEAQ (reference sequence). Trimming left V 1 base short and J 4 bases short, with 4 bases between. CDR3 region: CASSLEGYGYTF. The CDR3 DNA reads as TGTGCCAGCAGCTTAGAGGGCTATGGCTACACCTTC.

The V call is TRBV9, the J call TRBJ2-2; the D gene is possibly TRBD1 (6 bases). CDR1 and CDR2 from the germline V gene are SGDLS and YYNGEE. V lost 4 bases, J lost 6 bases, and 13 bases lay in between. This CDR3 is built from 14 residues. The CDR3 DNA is TGTGCCAGCAGCCCCGGGACAACCGCCGGGGAGCTGTTTTTT. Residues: CASSPGTTAGELFF.

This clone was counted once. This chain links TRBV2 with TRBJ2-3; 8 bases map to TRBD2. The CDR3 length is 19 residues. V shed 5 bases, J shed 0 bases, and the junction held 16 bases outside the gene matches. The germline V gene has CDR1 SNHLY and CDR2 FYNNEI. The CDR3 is CASSQKGTSGTYSTDTQYF. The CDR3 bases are TGTGCCAGCAGTCAAAAAGGAACTAGCGGAACTTATAGCACAGATACGCAGTATTTT.

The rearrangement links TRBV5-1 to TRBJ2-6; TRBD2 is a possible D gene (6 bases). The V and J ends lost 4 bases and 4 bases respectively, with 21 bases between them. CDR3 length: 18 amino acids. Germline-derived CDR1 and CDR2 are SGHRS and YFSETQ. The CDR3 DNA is TGCGCCAGCAGCCCTCAGGAGGGGAGCCTGCCCGGGGCCAACGTCCTGACTTTC. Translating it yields CASSPQEGSLPGANVLTF. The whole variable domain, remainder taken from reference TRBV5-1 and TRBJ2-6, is KAGVTQTPRYLIKTRGQQVTLSCSPISGHRSVSWYQQTPGQGLQFLFEYFSETQRNKGNFPGRFSGRQFSNSRSEMNVSTLELGDSALYLCASSPQEGSLPGANVLTFGAGSRLTVL.

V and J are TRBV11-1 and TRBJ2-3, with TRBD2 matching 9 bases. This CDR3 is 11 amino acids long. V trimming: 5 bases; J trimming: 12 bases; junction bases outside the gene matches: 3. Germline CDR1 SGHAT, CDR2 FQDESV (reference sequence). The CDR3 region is CASSSSGSQYF. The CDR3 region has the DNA TGTGCCAGCAGCAGTAGCGGGAGTCAGTATTTT.

This CDR3 is CASSRDRVGANVLTF. For the CDR3, the DNA is TGTGCCAGCAGCCGCGACAGGGTTGGGGCCAACGTCCTGACTTTC. The V gene is TRBV7-6, the J gene TRBJ2-6; TRBD1 aligns across 7 bases. The germline V gene has CDR1 SGHVS and CDR2 FNYEAQ. V lost 5 bases to trimming and J lost 3 bases; unmatched junction nucleotides: 4. The length of the CDR3 is 15 residues.

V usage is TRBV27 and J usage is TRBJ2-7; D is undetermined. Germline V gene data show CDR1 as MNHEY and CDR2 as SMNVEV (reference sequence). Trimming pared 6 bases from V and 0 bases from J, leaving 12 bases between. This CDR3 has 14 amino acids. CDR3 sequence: CASSRQRYSYEQYF. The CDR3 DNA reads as TGTGCCAGCAGCCGCCAGCGTTACTCCTACGAGCAGTACTTC.